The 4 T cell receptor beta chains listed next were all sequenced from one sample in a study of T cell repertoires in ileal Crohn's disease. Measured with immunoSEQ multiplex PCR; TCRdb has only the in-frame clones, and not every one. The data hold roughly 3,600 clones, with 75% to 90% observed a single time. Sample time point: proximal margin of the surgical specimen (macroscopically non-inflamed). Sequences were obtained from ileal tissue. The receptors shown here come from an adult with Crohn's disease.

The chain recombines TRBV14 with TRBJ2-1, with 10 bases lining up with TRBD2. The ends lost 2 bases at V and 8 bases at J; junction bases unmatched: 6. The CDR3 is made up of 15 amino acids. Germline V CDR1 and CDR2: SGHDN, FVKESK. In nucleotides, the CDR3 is TGTGCCAGCAGCCAACCCAGCGGGAGGGCACATGAGCAGTTCTTC. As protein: CASSQPSGRAHEQFF.

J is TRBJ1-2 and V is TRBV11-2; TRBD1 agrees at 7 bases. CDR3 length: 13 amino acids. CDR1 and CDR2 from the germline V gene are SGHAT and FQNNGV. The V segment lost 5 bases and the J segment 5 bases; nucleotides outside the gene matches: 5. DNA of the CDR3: TGTGCCAGCAGCCAAGGGACAGTGTATGGCTACACCTTC. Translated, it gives CASSQGTVYGYTF.

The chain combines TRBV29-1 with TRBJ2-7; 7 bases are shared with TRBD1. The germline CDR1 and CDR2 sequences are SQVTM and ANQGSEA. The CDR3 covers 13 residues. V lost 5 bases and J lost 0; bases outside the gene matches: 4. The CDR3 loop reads CSVWTGSSYEQYF. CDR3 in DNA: TGCAGCGTTTGGACAGGCAGCTCCTACGAGCAGTACTTC.

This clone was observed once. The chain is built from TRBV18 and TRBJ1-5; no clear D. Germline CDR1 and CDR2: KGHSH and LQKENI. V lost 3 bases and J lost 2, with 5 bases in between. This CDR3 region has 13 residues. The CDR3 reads CASSPTGNQPQHF. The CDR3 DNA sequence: TGTGCCAGCTCACCCACGGGCAATCAGCCCCAGCATTTT.